Presented here are 9 T cell receptor beta chains from one specimen sequenced in a study of cytomegalovirus exposure and HLA in healthy donors. PCR primers comprised 60 Vbeta and 13 Jbeta primers. Generated by immunoSEQ multiplex PCR, the TCRdb table keeps only in-frame clones and is missing some. The sample has some 150,000 clones; about 77% are singletons. Input material: PBMCs. These receptors originate from a woman in her thirties or forties in good health and CMV-seronegative.

This clone was seen a few times. The V call is TRBV29-1, the J call TRBJ1-1, with 9 bases fitting TRBD1. The CDR3 consists of 12 residues. CDR1 and CDR2 (germline): SQVTM, ANQGSEA. J was trimmed by 7 bases and V by 8 bases; bases with no gene match: 8. The CDR3 protein is CSISGTGFEAFF. The CDR3 DNA is TGCAGCATCTCCGGGACAGGGTTTGAAGCTTTCTTT.

The genes are TRBV7-9 and TRBJ2-5, with TRBD2 matching over 7 bases. Germline CDR1 and CDR2: SEHNR and FQNEAQ (reference sequence). CDR3 length equals 13 residues. The V gene end was trimmed by 8 bases and the J gene end by 4 bases; junction bases not matched to a gene: 7. This chain's CDR3 is CASASLAVETQYF. As DNA, the CDR3 is TGTGCCAGCGCTTCGCTAGCGGTAGAGACCCAGTACTTC. Full variable domain (rest looked up from reference TRBV7-9 and TRBJ2-5): DTGVSQNPRHKITKRGQNVTFRCDPISEHNRLYWYRQTLGQGPEFLTYFQNEAQLEKSRLLSDRFSAERPKGSFSTLEIQRTEQGDSAMYLCASASLAVETQYFGPGTRLLVL.

The gene calls are TRBV28 and TRBJ2-7, with 7 bases identical to TRBD1. V was pared by 2 bases and J by 3 bases, with 7 bases of the junction left unmatched. From germline, CDR1 is MDHEN and CDR2 SYDVKM. The length of the CDR3 is 15 residues. The CDR3 spells CASSLKGAGGYEQYF. The DNA for the CDR3 is TGTGCCAGCAGTTTAAAGGGGGCAGGGGGCTACGAGCAGTACTTC. The full variable domain, completed using reference TRBV28 and TRBJ2-7, is DVKVTQSSRYLVKRTGEKVFLECVQDMDHENMFWYRQDPGLGLRLIYFSYDVKMKEKGDIPEGYSVSREKKERFSLILESASTNQTSMYLCASSLKGAGGYEQYFGPGTRLTVT.

The V gene is TRBV6-1, the J gene TRBJ1-2; 7 bases agree with TRBD1. Per germline, CDR1 MNHNS and CDR2 SASEGT. V trimming: 1 base; J trimming: 4 bases; junction bases outside the gene matches: 6. The CDR3 has 15 residues. The CDR3 region has the DNA TGTGCCAGCAGTGAAGGGCGACAGGGTTTCTATGGCTACACCTTC. Translating it yields CASSEGRQGFYGYTF.

This chain uses TRBV7-2 with TRBJ2-7, with D perhaps matching TRBD1 (6 bases). Germline values: CDR1 SGHTA, CDR2 FQGNSA. This CDR3 contains 13 residues. Trimming stripped 5 bases from V and 6 bases from J, with 14 bases between. DNA for the CDR3: TGTGCCAGCAGCGGCAGGGGTTTGCCCGAGCAGTACTTC. It codes for CASSGRGLPEQYF.

This clone was seen only once. The rearrangement joins TRBV28 to TRBJ1-2; D is perhaps TRBD1 (5 bases). CDR1 MDHEN and CDR2 SYDVKM come from the germline V gene. The length of the CDR3 is 12 residues. The V gene lost 10 bases and the J gene lost 3 bases, with 12 bases spanning the gap. This CDR3 is CAIVGPDYGYTF. CDR3 in DNA: TGTGCCATTGTGGGGCCGGACTATGGCTACACCTTC.

The V and J genes are TRBV18 and TRBJ1-1; TRBD1 agrees at 8 bases. CDR3 length equals 16 residues. Per the germline V gene, CDR1 is KGHSH and CDR2 is LQKENI. V was pared by 3 bases and J by 4 bases, with 10 bases of the junction left unmatched. Here the CDR3 reads CASSPNYRDRRTEAFF. The DNA of the CDR3 is TGTGCCAGCTCACCCAACTACCGGGACAGGCGCACTGAAGCTTTCTTT.

V and J are TRBV29-1 and TRBJ2-3; 8 positions match TRBD1. The CDR3 consists of 14 residues. Unmatched junction bases numbered 9, after V lost 6 bases and J lost 4 bases. CDR1 and CDR2 (germline): SQVTM, ANQGSEA. This CDR3 is CSVEEDRDADTQYF. CDR3 sequence (DNA): TGCAGCGTCGAGGAGGACAGGGACGCAGATACGCAGTATTTT.

The chain couples TRBV28 to TRBJ1-2; 7 bases are shared with TRBD1. Germline V gene sequence: CDR1 MDHEN, CDR2 SYDVKM. The V segment lost 4 bases and the J segment 2 bases; nucleotides outside the gene matches: 19. The CDR3 runs to 19 residues. The CDR3 spells CASSSPRQGAWGPNYGYTF. The DNA of the CDR3 is TGTGCCAGCAGTTCCCCCCGACAGGGAGCGTGGGGTCCGAACTATGGCTACACCTTC.